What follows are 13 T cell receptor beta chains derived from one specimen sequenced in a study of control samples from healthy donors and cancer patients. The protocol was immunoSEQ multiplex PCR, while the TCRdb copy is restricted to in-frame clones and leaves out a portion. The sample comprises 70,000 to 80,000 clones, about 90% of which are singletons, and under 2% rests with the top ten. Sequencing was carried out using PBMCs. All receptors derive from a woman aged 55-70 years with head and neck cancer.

The CDR3 spells CASSMTSLEQPQHF. Here the CDR3 DNA reads TGTGCCAGTAGCATGACAAGTCTCGAACAGCCCCAGCATTTT. The rearrangement uses TRBV19 and TRBJ1-5; D unresolved. Looked up from germline, CDR1 is LNHDA and CDR2 is SQIVND (reference sequence). The CDR3 is made up of 14 amino acids. V was clipped by 6 bases and J by 7 bases, with 16 bases between them.

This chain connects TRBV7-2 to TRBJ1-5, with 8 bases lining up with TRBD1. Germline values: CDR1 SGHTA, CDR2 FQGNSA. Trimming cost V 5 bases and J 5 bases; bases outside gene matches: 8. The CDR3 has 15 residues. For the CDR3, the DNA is TGTGCCAGCAGCACCGGGACAGGAACCTATCAGCCCCAGCATTTT. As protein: CASSTGTGTYQPQHF.

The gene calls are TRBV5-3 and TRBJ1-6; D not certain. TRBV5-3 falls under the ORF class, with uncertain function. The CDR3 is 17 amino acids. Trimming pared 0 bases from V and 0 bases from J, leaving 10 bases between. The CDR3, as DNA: TGTGCCAGAAGCTTGGTAGAGATCAGCTCCTATAATTCACCCCTCCACTTT. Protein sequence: CARSLVEISSYNSPLHF.

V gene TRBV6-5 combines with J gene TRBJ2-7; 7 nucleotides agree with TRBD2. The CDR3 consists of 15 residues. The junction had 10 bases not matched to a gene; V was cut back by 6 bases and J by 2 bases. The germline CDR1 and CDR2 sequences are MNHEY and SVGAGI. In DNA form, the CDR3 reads TGTGCCAGCAGCTCCCGGACTAGACGGACCTACGAGCAGTACTTC. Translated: CASSSRTRRTYEQYF.

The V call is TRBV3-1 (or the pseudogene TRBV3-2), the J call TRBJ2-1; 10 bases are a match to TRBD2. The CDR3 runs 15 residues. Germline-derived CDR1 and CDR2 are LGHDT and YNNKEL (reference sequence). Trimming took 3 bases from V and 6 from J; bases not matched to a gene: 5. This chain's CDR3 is CASSHRAGGINEQFF. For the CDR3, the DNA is TGTGCCAGCAGCCATCGAGCGGGAGGGATCAATGAGCAGTTCTTC.

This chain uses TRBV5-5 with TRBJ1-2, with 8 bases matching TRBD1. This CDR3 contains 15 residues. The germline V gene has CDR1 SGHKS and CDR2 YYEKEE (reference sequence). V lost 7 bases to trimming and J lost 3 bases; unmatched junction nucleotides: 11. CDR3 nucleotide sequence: TGTGCCAGCCAGCTTGTGGCAGGGGGCGACTATGGCTACACCTTC. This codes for CASQLVAGGDYGYTF.

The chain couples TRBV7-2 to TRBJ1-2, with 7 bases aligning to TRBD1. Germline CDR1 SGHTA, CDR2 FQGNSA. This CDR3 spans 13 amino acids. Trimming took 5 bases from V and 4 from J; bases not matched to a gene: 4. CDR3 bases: TGTGCCAGCAGCATGACAGGGATCTATGGCTACACCTTC. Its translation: CASSMTGIYGYTF.

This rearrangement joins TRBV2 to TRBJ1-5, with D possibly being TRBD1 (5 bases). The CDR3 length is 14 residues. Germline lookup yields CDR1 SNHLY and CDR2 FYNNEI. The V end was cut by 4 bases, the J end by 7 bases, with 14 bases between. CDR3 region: CASSVQGFAQPQHF. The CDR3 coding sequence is TGTGCCAGCAGTGTCCAGGGATTTGCACAGCCCCAGCATTTT.

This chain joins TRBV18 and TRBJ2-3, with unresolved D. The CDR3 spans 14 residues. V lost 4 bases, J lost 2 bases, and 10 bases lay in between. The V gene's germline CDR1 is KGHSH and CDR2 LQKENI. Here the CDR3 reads CASSRGIDTDTQYF. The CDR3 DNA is TGTGCCAGCTCACGGGGAATCGACACAGATACGCAGTATTTT.

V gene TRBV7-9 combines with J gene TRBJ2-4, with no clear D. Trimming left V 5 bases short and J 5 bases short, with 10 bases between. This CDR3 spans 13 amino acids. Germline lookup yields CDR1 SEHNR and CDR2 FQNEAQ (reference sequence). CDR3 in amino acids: CASSLLTENIQYF. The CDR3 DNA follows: TGTGCCAGCAGCCTGTTGACGGAAAACATTCAGTACTTC.

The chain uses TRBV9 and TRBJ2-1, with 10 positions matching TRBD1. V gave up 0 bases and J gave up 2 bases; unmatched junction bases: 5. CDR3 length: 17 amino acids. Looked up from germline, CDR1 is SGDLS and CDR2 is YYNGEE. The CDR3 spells CASSVGGTGVPYNEQFF. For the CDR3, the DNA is TGTGCCAGCAGCGTAGGAGGGACAGGGGTACCCTACAATGAGCAGTTCTTC. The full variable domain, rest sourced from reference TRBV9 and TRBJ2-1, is DSGVTQTPKHLITATGQRVTLRCSPRSGDLSVYWYQQSLDQGLQFLIQYYNGEERAKGNILERFSAQQFPDLHSELNLSSLELGDSALYFCASSVGGTGVPYNEQFFGPGTRLTVL.

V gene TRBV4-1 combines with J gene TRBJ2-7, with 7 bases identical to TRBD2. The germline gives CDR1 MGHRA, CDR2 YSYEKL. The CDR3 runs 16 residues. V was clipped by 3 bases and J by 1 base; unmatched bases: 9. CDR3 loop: CASSQSGTTQSYEQYF. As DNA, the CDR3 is TGCGCCAGCAGCCAGTCCGGGACTACACAGTCCTACGAGCAGTACTTC.

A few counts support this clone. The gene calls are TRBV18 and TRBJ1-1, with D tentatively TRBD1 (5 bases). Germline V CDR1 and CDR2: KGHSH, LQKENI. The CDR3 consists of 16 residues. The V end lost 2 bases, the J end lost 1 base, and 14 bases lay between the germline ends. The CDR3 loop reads CASSPGARTTNTEAFF. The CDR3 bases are TGTGCCAGCTCACCAGGGGCGAGGACAACGAACACTGAAGCTTTCTTT.